Listed here are 22 T cell receptor beta chains from one sample, sequenced in a study of shared clonotypes between healthy human individuals. Profiling relied on immunoSEQ multiplex PCR, and the TCRdb table lists in-frame clones only, not all of them. The profile shows about 2 million clones, approximately 95% of them singletons. Selected positively for CCR7 and CD45RO-negative, naive CD8 cells excluded terminally differentiated effector memory CD45RA+ cells. The sequenced sample consisted of naive CD8+ T cells sorted from blood. These receptors were collected from a man aged 18-30 years in good health.

A word on this clone: The same CDR3 is also encoded by other DNA sequences in this sample. The V and J genes are TRBV5-1 and TRBJ2-1; possible D gene TRBD2, 5 bases. The CDR3 has 13 residues. CDR1 and CDR2 (germline): SGHRS, YFSETQ. The V and J ends lost 2 bases and 7 bases respectively, with 10 bases between them. The CDR3: CASSFGGLNEQFF. For the CDR3, the DNA is TGCGCCAGCAGCTTTGGTGGACTTAATGAGCAGTTCTTC.

J is TRBJ2-4 and V is TRBV6-5, with 9 nucleotides matching TRBD1. V gave up 4 bases and J gave up 1 base; unmatched junction bases: 5. CDR1 and CDR2 (germline): MNHEY, SVGAGI. This CDR3 is built from 16 residues. CDR3 loop: CASSLTGGDAKNIQYF. The CDR3 nucleotides are TGTGCCAGCAGTTTAACAGGGGGCGATGCCAAAAACATTCAGTACTTC.

The CDR3 is CASSPRRGEAFF. The DNA for the CDR3 is TGTGCCAGCAGCCCGCGACGGGGTGAAGCTTTCTTT. The J gene is TRBJ1-1, the V gene TRBV27; D is unclear. V was shortened by 6 bases and J by 7 bases, with 12 bases between the two germline ends. CDR1 MNHEY and CDR2 SMNVEV come from the germline V gene (reference sequence). CDR3 length: 12 residues.

The chain carries TRBV11-2 and TRBJ2-4; 10 nucleotides line up with TRBD2. CDR1 is SGHAT and CDR2 is FQNNGV in the germline V gene. This CDR3 has 18 amino acids. The junction had 7 bases not matched to a gene; V was cut back by 0 bases and J by 2 bases. The DNA of the CDR3 is TGTGCCAGCAGCTTAGATCATGTAGCGGGAGGCCCCAAAAACATTCAGTACTTC. Protein: CASSLDHVAGGPKNIQYF.

The chain carries TRBV30 and TRBJ2-3; weak D call: TRBD2 (5 bases). Germline lookup yields CDR1 GTSNPN and CDR2 SVGIG (reference sequence). V dropped 3 bases and J dropped 1 base, with 14 bases sitting between them. The length of the CDR3 is 15 residues. CDR3 sequence reads: CAWSATLGGTDTQYF. The CDR3 DNA reads as TGTGCCTGGAGCGCGACTCTCGGGGGCACAGATACGCAGTATTTT.

The chain employs TRBV28 and TRBJ2-5; D possibly corresponds to TRBD2 (5 bases). The ends were cut back, 5 bases at V and 5 bases at J, with 18 bases in the middle. The CDR3 is made up of 15 amino acids. Germline V lookup: CDR1 MDHEN, CDR2 SYDVKM. The CDR3 loop reads CASSALDWSIETQYF. The CDR3 DNA reads as TGTGCCAGCAGTGCCCTGGACTGGAGTATTGAGACCCAGTACTTC.

The sample holds one count of this clone. The chain uses TRBV7-8 and TRBJ2-7, with TRBD2 matching over 7 bases. This CDR3 has 16 residues. J gave up 6 bases and V 5 bases, and 16 bases lay outside the gene matches. CDR1 is SGHVS and CDR2 is FQNEAQ in the germline V gene. In DNA, the CDR3 is TGTGCCAGCAGCCCGCTGGAAGCAGCGGGATCCCTCGAGCAGTACTTC. Amino acid sequence: CASSPLEAAGSLEQYF.

The CDR3 DNA reads as TGTGCCAGCAGCTCCCTAGGCGTCTATGGCTACACCTTC. Its translation: CASSSLGVYGYTF. The chain has TRBV7-9 and TRBJ1-2, with D unresolved. This CDR3 is built from 13 residues. V was shortened by 4 bases and J by 4 bases, with 10 bases between the two germline ends. Germline CDR1 is SEHNR and CDR2 is FQNEAQ (reference sequence).

This clone was recorded a few times. The J gene is TRBJ2-2, the V gene TRBV9; 7 positions agree with TRBD2. After removal of 8 bases from V and 0 bases from J, the junction contained 4 bases not matched to a gene. CDR1 and CDR2 from the germline V gene are SGDLS and YYNGEE. The CDR3 totals 14 residues. As DNA, the CDR3 is TGTGCCAGTAGTACTAGCGCGAACACCGGGGAGCTGTTTTTT. Translation gives CASSTSANTGELFF.

V is TRBV4-1 and J is TRBJ2-2; D may be TRBD1 or TRBD2 (5 bases each). The CDR3 extends over 16 amino acids. V was clipped by 6 bases and J by 2 bases, with 16 bases between them. In germline, CDR1 is MGHRA, CDR2 YSYEKL. The CDR3 sequence is CASRHPLGDNTGELFF. In DNA form, the CDR3 reads TGCGCCAGCAGACACCCATTGGGGGATAACACCGGGGAGCTGTTTTTT.

The CDR3 protein is CASSLARTGVSPLHF. The CDR3 DNA sequence: TGTGCCAGCAGCTTAGCCAGGACAGGGGTATCACCCCTCCACTTT. The V gene is TRBV11-2, the J gene TRBJ1-6, with 9 bases aligning to TRBD1. V gave up 1 base and J gave up 10 bases; unmatched junction bases: 5. Germline assignment: CDR1 SGHAT and CDR2 FQNNGV. The CDR3 spans 15 residues.

V gene TRBV13 combines with J gene TRBJ2-2, with D perhaps TRBD1 (7 bases). Germline V gene lookup returns CDR1 PRHDT and CDR2 FYEKMQ (reference sequence). V lost 7 bases to trimming and J lost 1 base, with 10 bases between them. CDR3 size: 14 residues. CDR3 coding DNA: TGTGCCAGCACTCAGGGGGGGAACACCGGGGAGCTGTTTTTT. It encodes CASTQGGNTGELFF.

The V and J genes are TRBV6-5 and TRBJ1-2; D unclear. Germline loops: CDR1 MNHEY, CDR2 SVGAGI. V gave up 6 bases and J gave up 3 bases, with 11 bases separating them. The CDR3 extends over 13 amino acids. The CDR3: CASSPGVDYGYTF. CDR3 DNA: TGTGCCAGCAGCCCCGGTGTTGACTATGGCTACACCTTC.

This clone was counted once. The rearrangement uses TRBV14 and TRBJ2-5; either TRBD1 or TRBD2 may fit D (6 bases each). CDR3 length equals 17 residues. Trimming cost V 4 bases and J 5 bases, with 23 bases left between them. The germline CDR1 and CDR2 sequences are SGHDN and FVKESK. The CDR3 protein is CASSRRIQGGSLETQYF. The CDR3 DNA reads TGTGCCAGCAGCCGAAGAATTCAAGGGGGGTCCTTGGAGACCCAGTACTTC.

The chain combines TRBV7-8 with TRBJ2-1; D possibly corresponds to TRBD2 (5 bases). CDR3 length: 13 amino acids. V was shortened by 4 bases and J by 15 bases, with 19 bases between the two germline ends. Germline CDR1 reads SGHVS; CDR2 reads FQNEAQ. This CDR3 reads CASSSDPAGTGFF. CDR3 coding DNA: TGTGCCAGCAGCTCAGATCCGGCGGGTACGGGGTTCTTC.

The chain combines TRBV10-3 with TRBJ2-1; 9 bases line up with TRBD1. CDR3 length equals 17 residues. After removal of 2 bases from V and 2 bases from J, the junction contained 7 bases not matched to a gene. Looked up from germline, CDR1 is ENHRY and CDR2 is SYGVKD. The CDR3, as DNA: TGTGCCATCAGTGAGAGTCCGGGACAGGGACCCTACAATGAGCAGTTCTTC. Its translation: CAISESPGQGPYNEQFF.

The rearrangement joins TRBV11-2 to TRBJ2-7, with D perhaps matching TRBD1 (5 bases). The CDR3 covers 13 residues. Germline V gene lookup returns CDR1 SGHAT and CDR2 FQNNGV. With 5 bases removed from V and 9 bases from J, the gap between germline ends came to 17 bases. The DNA of the CDR3 is TGTGCCAGCAGCCAGGACATCGCTACGGGGCAGTACTTC. Translation: CASSQDIATGQYF. Looking up the rest from reference TRBV11-2 and TRBJ2-7 gives the full variable domain: EAGVAQSPRYKIIEKRQSVAFWCNPISGHATLYWYQQILGQGPKLLIQFQNNGVVDDSQLPKDRFSAERLKGVDSTLKIQPAKLEDSAVYLCASSQDIATGQYFGPGTRLTVT.

The genes are TRBV4-1 and TRBJ2-1; 7 bases fit TRBD2. This CDR3 comprises 15 residues. The V and J ends lost 1 base and 5 bases, in that order; junction bases with no gene match: 5. Germline CDR1 and CDR2: MGHRA and YSYEKL. The CDR3, as DNA: TGCGCCAGCAGCCAAGCCCCTAGCGGAGACAATGAGCAGTTCTTC. Protein sequence: CASSQAPSGDNEQFF.

This chain connects TRBV12-2 to TRBJ2-5; TRBD1 was called by the table and not checked on the DNA. TRBV12-2 has pseudogene status. The CDR3 length is 15 residues. CDR3 coding DNA: TGTGCAAGTCGCTTAGAGTCAGGGGCGCGGGAGACCCAGTACTTC. Translating gives CASRLESGARETQYF.

The CDR3 spells CASSTTGTSGTDTQYF. The CDR3 DNA follows: TGTGCCAGCAGCACAACCGGGACTAGCGGCACAGATACGCAGTATTTT. The chain uses TRBV7-9 and TRBJ2-3; TRBD2 matches 10 bases. With 5 bases clipped from V and 1 base from J, the junction kept 6 bases outside the gene matches. The CDR3 has 16 residues. The germline CDR1 and CDR2 sequences are SEHNR and FQNEAQ (reference sequence).

This clone was detected once. The chain couples TRBV2 to TRBJ1-6; 7 bases line up with TRBD1. The CDR3 loop spans 15 amino acids. Germline loops: CDR1 SNHLY, CDR2 FYNNEI. Trimming cost V 7 bases and J 7 bases; bases outside gene matches: 10. The CDR3 reads CASTEEGQLNSPLHF. The CDR3 DNA sequence: TGTGCCAGCACCGAAGAGGGACAGTTAAATTCACCCCTCCACTTT. The full variable domain, in which reference TRBV2 and TRBJ1-6 provide the parts outside the CDR3, is EPEVTQTPSHQVTQMGQEVILRCVPISNHLYFYWYRQILGQKVEFLVSFYNNEISEKSEIFDDQFSVERPDGSNFTLKIRSTKLEDSAMYFCASTEEGQLNSPLHFGNGTRLTVT.

Notes on this clone: The same CDR3 arises from other DNA sequences in this sample as well. The chain recombines TRBV27 with TRBJ2-1; D uncertain. The germline V gene has CDR1 MNHEY and CDR2 SMNVEV (reference sequence). The V and J ends lost 2 bases and 0 bases respectively, with 5 bases between them. The CDR3 length is 14 residues. CDR3 nucleotide sequence: TGTGCCAGCAGTTTAAGAAGCTCCTACAATGAGCAGTTCTTC. Amino acids: CASSLRSSYNEQFF.